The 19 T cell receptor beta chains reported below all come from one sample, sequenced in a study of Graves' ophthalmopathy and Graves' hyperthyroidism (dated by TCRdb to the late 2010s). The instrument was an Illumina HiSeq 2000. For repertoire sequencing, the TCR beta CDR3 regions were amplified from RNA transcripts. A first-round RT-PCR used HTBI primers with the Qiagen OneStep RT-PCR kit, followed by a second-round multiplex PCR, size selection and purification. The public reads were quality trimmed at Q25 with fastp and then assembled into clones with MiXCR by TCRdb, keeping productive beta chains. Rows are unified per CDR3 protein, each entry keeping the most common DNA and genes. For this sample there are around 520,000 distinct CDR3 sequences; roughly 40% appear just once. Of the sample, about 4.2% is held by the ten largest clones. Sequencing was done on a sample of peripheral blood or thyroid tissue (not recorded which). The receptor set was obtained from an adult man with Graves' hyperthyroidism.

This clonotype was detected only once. CDR3 protein: CASSPSGRVRYF. The CDR3, as DNA: TGTGCCAGCAGCCCTAGCGGGAGGGTCCGGTACTTC. The chain carries TRBV7-8 and TRBJ2-5; TRBD2 aligns across 12 bases. CDR3 size: 12 residues. J gave up 13 bases and V 5 bases, and 5 bases lay outside the gene matches. CDR1 and CDR2 (germline): SGHVS, FQNEAQ.

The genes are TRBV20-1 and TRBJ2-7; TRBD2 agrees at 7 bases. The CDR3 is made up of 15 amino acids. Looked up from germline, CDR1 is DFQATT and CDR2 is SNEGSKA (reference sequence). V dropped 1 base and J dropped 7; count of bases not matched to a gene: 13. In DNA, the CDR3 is TGCAGTGCTAGAGCTCGGGGGGAACTCCACAATGAGCAGTACTTC. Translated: CSARARGELHNEQYF.

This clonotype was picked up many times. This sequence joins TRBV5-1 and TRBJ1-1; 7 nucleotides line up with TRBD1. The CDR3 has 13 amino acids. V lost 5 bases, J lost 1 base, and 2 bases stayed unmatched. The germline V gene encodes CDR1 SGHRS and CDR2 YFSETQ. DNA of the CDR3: TGCGCCAGCAGGCGGACAGGGAACACTGAAGCTTTCTTT. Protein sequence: CASRRTGNTEAFF.

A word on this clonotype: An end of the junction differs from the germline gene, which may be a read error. This CDR3 is CASSQDYSNTETFF. In DNA, the CDR3 is TGCGCCAGCAGCCAAGATTACAGTAACACTGAAACTTTCTTT. The rearrangement links TRBV4-1 to TRBJ1-1; D is unresolved. This CDR3 is 14 amino acids long. Germline V lookup: CDR1 MGHRA, CDR2 YSYEKL.

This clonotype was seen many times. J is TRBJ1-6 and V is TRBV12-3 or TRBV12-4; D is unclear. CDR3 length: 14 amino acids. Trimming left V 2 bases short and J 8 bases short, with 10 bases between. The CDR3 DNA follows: TGTGCCAGCAGTTTATTGTCAGGAGATTCACCCCTCCACTTT. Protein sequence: CASSLLSGDSPLHF.

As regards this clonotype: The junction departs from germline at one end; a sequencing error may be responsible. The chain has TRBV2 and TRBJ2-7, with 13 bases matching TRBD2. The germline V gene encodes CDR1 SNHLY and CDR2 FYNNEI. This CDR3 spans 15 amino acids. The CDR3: CAGRRLAGGNYEQYF. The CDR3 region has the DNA TGTGCCGGCAGACGACTAGCGGGGGGAAACTACGAGCAGTACTTC.

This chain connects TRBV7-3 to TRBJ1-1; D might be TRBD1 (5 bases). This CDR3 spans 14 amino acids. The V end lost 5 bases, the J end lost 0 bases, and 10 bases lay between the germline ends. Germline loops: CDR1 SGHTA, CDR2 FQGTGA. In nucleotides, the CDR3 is TGTGCCAGCAGCCCGGGGCTGCTGAACACTGAAGCTTTCTTT. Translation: CASSPGLLNTEAFF.

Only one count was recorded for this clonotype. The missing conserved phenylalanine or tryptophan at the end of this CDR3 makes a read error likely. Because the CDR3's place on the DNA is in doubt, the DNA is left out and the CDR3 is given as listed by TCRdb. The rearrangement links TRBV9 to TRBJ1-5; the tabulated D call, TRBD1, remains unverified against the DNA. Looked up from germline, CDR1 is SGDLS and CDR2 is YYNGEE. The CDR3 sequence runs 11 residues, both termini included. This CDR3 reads CASSQSPATGE.

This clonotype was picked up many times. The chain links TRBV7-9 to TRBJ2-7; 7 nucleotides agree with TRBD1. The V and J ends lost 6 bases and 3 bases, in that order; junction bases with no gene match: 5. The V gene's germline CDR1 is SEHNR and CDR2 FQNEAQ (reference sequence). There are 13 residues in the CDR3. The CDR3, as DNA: TGTGCCAGCAGTCAGGGACAGTACTACGAGCAGTACTTC. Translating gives CASSQGQYYEQYF.

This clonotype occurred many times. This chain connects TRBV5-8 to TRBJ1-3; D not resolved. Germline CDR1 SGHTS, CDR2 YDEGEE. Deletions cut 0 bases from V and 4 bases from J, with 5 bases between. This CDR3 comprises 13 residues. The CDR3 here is CASSLALGNTIYF. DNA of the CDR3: TGTGCCAGCAGCTTGGCCTTGGGAAACACCATATATTTT.

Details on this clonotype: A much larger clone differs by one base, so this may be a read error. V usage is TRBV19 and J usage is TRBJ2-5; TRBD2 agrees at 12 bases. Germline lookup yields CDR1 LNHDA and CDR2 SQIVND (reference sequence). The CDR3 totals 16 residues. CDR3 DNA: TGTGCCAGTAGTACGCTAGCGGGAGGGCCGCGAGAGGCCCAGTACTTC. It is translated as CASSTLAGGPREAQYF. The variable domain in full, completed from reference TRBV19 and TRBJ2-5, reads DGGITQSPKYLFRKEGQNVTLSCEQNLNHDAMYWYRQDPGQGLRLIYYSQIVNDFQKGDIAEGYSVSREKKESFPLTVTSAQKNPTAFYLCASSTLAGGPREAQYFGPGTRLLVL.

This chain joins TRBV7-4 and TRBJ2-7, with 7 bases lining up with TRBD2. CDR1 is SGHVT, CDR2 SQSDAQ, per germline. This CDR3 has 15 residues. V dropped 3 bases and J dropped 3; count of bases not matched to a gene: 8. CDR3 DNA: TGTGCCAGCAGCTTTGAGGGAGGGGAATACTACGAGCAGTACTTC. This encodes CASSFEGGEYYEQYF.

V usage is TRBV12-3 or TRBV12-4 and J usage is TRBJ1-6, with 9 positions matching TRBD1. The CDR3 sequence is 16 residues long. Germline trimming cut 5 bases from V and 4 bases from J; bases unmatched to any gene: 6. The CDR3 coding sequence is TGTGCCAGCAGTGGGACAGGGTCCTTTTATAATTCACCCCTCCACTTT. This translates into CASSGTGSFYNSPLHF.

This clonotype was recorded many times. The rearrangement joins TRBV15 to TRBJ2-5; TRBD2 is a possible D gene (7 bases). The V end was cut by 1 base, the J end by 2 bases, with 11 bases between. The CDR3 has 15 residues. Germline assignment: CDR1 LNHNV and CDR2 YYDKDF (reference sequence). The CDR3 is CATSRVGGRQETQYF. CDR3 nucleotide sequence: TGTGCCACCAGCAGAGTGGGGGGGCGGCAAGAGACCCAGTACTTC.

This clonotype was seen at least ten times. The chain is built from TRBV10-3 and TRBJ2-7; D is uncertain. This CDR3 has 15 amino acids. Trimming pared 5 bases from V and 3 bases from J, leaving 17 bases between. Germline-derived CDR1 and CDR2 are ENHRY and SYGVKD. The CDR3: CAISSSIGSYYEQYF. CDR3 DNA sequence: TGTGCCATCAGTTCCTCTATTGGTTCCTACTACGAGCAGTACTTC.

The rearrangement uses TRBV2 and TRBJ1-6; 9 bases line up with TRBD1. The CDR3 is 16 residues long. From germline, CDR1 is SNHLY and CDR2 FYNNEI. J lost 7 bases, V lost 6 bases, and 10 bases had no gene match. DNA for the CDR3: TGTGCCAGCAGACCCGGGACAGGGCTTAGGAATTCACCCCTCCACTTT. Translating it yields CASRPGTGLRNSPLHF.

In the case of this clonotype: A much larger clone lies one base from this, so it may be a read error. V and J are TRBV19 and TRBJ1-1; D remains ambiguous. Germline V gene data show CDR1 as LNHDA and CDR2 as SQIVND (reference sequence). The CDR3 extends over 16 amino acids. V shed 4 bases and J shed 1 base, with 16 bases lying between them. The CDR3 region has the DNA TGTGCCAGTAGTACGTCTGGAGGGCGGTGGAACACTGAAGCTTTCTTT. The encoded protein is CASSTSGGRWNTEAFF.

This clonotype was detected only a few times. Here the CDR3 DNA reads TGTGCCAGCCTCATGGGAGGGGGCGCAGGATATGGCTACACCTTC. The encoded protein is CASLMGGGAGYGYTF. The chain employs TRBV6-1 and TRBJ1-2; 7 positions agree with TRBD1. CDR1 MNHNS and CDR2 SASEGT come from the germline V gene. CDR3 length: 15 amino acids. After removal of 8 bases from V and 5 bases from J, the junction contained 14 bases not matched to a gene.

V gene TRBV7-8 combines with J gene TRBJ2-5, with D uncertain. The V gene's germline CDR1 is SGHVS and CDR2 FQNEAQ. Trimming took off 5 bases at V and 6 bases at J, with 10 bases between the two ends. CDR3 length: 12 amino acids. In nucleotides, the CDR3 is TGTGCCAGCAGCCCAAGGGCGCAGACCCAGTACTTC. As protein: CASSPRAQTQYF.